These 31 T cell receptor beta chains were all obtained from the same sample, sequenced in a study of blood T cell repertoires in COVID-19. The method was immunoSEQ multiplex PCR; TCRdb's version includes in-frame clones alone and lacks a portion of them. The sample has tens of thousands of clones, more than 70% seen once. Sample: peripheral blood. The receptors stem from a man between 65 and 85 years old with COVID-19, enrolled during active disease.

V gene TRBV19 combines with J gene TRBJ2-7, with 11 nucleotides matching TRBD2. Trimming cost V 2 bases and J 2 bases; bases outside gene matches: 2. Germline lookup yields CDR1 LNHDA and CDR2 SQIVND (reference sequence). This CDR3 spans 15 amino acids. This CDR3 reads CASSILAGGTYEQYF. CDR3 sequence (DNA): TGTGCCAGTAGTATACTAGCGGGAGGAACCTACGAGCAGTACTTC.

This chain connects TRBV19 to TRBJ1-1; the match to TRBD1 covers 9 bases. This CDR3 comprises 13 residues. Losses at the gene ends were 9 bases for V and 6 bases for J; bases not matched to a gene: 8. The V gene's germline CDR1 is LNHDA and CDR2 SQIVND (reference sequence). CDR3 sequence reads: CASGPGQGAEAFF. The CDR3 DNA follows: TGTGCCAGCGGACCGGGACAGGGTGCTGAAGCTTTCTTT.

The chain is built from TRBV28 and TRBJ2-1, with 13 bases that match TRBD2. From germline, CDR1 is MDHEN and CDR2 SYDVKM. V lost 5 bases to trimming and J lost 8 bases; unmatched junction nucleotides: 12. This CDR3 has 17 residues. The CDR3 DNA is TGTGCCAGCAGTCCGTACCGACTAGCGGGAGGAGTCGATGAGCAGTTCTTC. Translating it yields CASSPYRLAGGVDEQFF. Using reference TRBV28 and TRBJ2-1 for the parts outside the CDR3, the full variable domain is DVKVTQSSRYLVKRTGEKVFLECVQDMDHENMFWYRQDPGLGLRLIYFSYDVKMKEKGDIPEGYSVSREKKERFSLILESASTNQTSMYLCASSPYRLAGGVDEQFFGPGTRLTVL.

The chain carries TRBV7-2 and TRBJ2-1; 7 bases line up with TRBD2. V was pared by 7 bases and J by 9 bases, with 15 bases of the junction left unmatched. Germline-derived CDR1 and CDR2 are SGHTA and FQGNSA. This CDR3 comprises 15 residues. Written as DNA, the CDR3 is TGTGCCAGCACCCCGCTAGCGGCCTCGGAGGGTGAGCAGTTCTTC. It yields the protein CASTPLAASEGEQFF.

The genes are TRBV21-1 and TRBJ1-4; TRBD1, the table's D call, was not compared with the DNA. TRBV21-1 is given as a pseudogene. This CDR3 comprises 14 residues. The DNA for the CDR3 is TGTGCCAGCAGGCTAACAGGGTTCGGTGAAAAACTGTTTTTT. Translation gives CASRLTGFGEKLFF.

This clone has only a few counts. The chain combines TRBV6-5 with TRBJ2-5, with D tentatively TRBD1 (6 bases). V lost 3 bases and J lost 4, with 12 bases in between. CDR1 is MNHEY, CDR2 SVGAGI, per germline. This CDR3 has 14 residues. The CDR3 region has the DNA TGTGCCAGCAGTTATAACAGGGTTCGAGAGACCCAGTACTTC. Translating it yields CASSYNRVRETQYF.

The chain combines TRBV4-3 with TRBJ2-6; D gene ambiguous. Germline-derived CDR1 and CDR2 are LGHNA and YSLEER. Trimming cost V 0 bases and J 2 bases, with 14 bases left between them. The CDR3 loop spans 18 amino acids. CDR3 bases: TGCGCCAGCAGCCAAGATACTCAGGTTCGCGCTGGGGCCAACGTCCTGACTTTC. As protein: CASSQDTQVRAGANVLTF.

The chain has TRBV5-1 and TRBJ2-3; TRBD1 might be the D (6 bases). The CDR3 extends over 14 amino acids. Trimming stripped 7 bases from V and 3 bases from J, with 15 bases between. CDR1 and CDR2 (germline): SGHRS, YFSETQ. The CDR3 coding sequence is TGCGCCAGCTGCGAACAGGGTAGGACAGATACGCAGTATTTT. Translating it yields CASCEQGRTDTQYF.

The chain carries TRBV18 and TRBJ1-3; no firm D call. The CDR3 runs 16 residues. CDR1 and CDR2 from the germline V gene are KGHSH and LQKENI. Trimming took off 1 base at V and 0 bases at J, with 10 bases between the two ends. The chain's CDR3 is CASSPQYRSSGNTIYF. CDR3 nucleotide sequence: TGTGCCAGCTCACCACAATATCGGAGCTCTGGAAACACCATATATTTT.

This chain uses TRBV6-4 with TRBJ2-7, with 7 bases aligning to TRBD2. Germline values: CDR1 MRHNA, CDR2 SNTAGT. V dropped 2 bases and J dropped 2; count of bases not matched to a gene: 6. The CDR3 has 15 amino acids. CDR3: CASSDLTSDPYEQYF. The CDR3 DNA reads as TGTGCCAGCAGTGACCTTACTAGCGACCCCTACGAGCAGTACTTC.

The V call is TRBV29-1, the J call TRBJ1-1; D is unresolved. Germline assignment: CDR1 SQVTM and CDR2 ANQGSEA. Trimming cost V 6 bases and J 2 bases, with 13 bases left between them. The CDR3 extends over 13 amino acids. The CDR3 spells CSVRETPNTEAFF. CDR3 nucleotides: TGCAGCGTAAGAGAAACCCCAAACACTGAAGCTTTCTTT.

This chain uses TRBV9 with TRBJ2-7, with a tentative D call TRBD1 (6 bases). The V and J ends lost 1 base and 2 bases respectively, with 10 bases between them. Germline CDR1 is SGDLS and CDR2 is YYNGEE. The CDR3 runs to 14 residues. CDR3 loop: CASSVTGSAYEQYF. The CDR3, as DNA: TGTGCCAGCAGCGTAACAGGGTCAGCCTACGAGCAGTACTTC.

V gene TRBV14 combines with J gene TRBJ2-7, with D tentatively TRBD1 (6 bases). The CDR3 spans 17 residues. Germline CDR1 SGHDN, CDR2 FVKESK. V was trimmed by 0 bases and J by 3 bases, leaving 18 bases between them. CDR3 sequence: CASSQDPGQPRGYEQYF. The CDR3 nucleotides are TGTGCCAGCAGCCAAGACCCTGGACAACCCAGGGGCTACGAGCAGTACTTC.

The rearrangement links TRBV20-1 to TRBJ2-7; 9 bases are a match to TRBD1. Germline CDR1 reads DFQATT; CDR2 reads SNEGSKA (reference sequence). V trimming: 6 bases; J trimming: 4 bases; junction bases outside the gene matches: 7. This CDR3 is 13 amino acids long. The CDR3 spells CSASTGTGYEQYF. The CDR3 coding sequence is TGCAGTGCGAGTACCGGGACAGGGTACGAGCAGTACTTC.

This chain links TRBV24-1 with TRBJ2-5; 7 nucleotides agree with TRBD1. The CDR3 is 16 residues long. Germline loops: CDR1 KGHDR, CDR2 SFDVKD. Unmatched junction bases numbered 10, after V lost 7 bases and J lost 0 bases. The CDR3 coding sequence is TGTGCCACCAGCGCGTGGGACAGATGGTACCAAGAGACCCAGTACTTC. It specifies CATSAWDRWYQETQYF.

This clone was counted only a few times. The chain combines TRBV6-5 with TRBJ2-2; 9 bases match TRBD1. V was pared by 11 bases and J by 6 bases, with 4 bases of the junction left unmatched. This CDR3 is 12 amino acids long. CDR1 and CDR2 from the germline V gene are MNHEY and SVGAGI. CDR3 coding DNA: TGTGCCGGGACAGGGAATGCCGGGGAGCTGTTTTTT. Its protein is CAGTGNAGELFF.

There are a few counts of this clone. CDR3 DNA sequence: TGTGCCAGCTCACCACGGACAGGGGATCTTGTAAGTGAAAAACTGTTTTTT. This codes for CASSPRTGDLVSEKLFF. The J gene is TRBJ1-4, the V gene TRBV18, with TRBD1 matching 9 bases. This CDR3 is 17 amino acids long. The V gene end was trimmed by 1 base and the J gene end by 7 bases; junction bases not matched to a gene: 10. The germline CDR1 and CDR2 sequences are KGHSH and LQKENI.

This chain uses TRBV7-9 with TRBJ2-1, with TRBD2 matching 14 bases. Germline trimming cut 5 bases from V and 6 bases from J; bases unmatched to any gene: 3. The CDR3 spans 15 residues. Germline V CDR1 and CDR2: SEHNR, FQNEAQ (reference sequence). The CDR3 loop reads CASSETSGRANEQFF. The CDR3 region has the DNA TGTGCCAGCAGCGAGACTAGCGGGAGGGCCAATGAGCAGTTCTTC.

The chain employs TRBV28 and TRBJ1-1; 9 nucleotides match TRBD1. The V gene end was trimmed by 6 bases and the J gene end by 6 bases; junction bases not matched to a gene: 11. Germline assignment: CDR1 MDHEN and CDR2 SYDVKM. This CDR3 is built from 15 residues. Here the CDR3 DNA reads TGTGCCAGCAGAATAGACAGGGGGAAAGGGGCTGAAGCTTTCTTT. Encoded protein: CASRIDRGKGAEAFF.

The rearrangement links TRBV11-1 to TRBJ2-2; perhaps TRBD2 as D (5 bases). CDR3 length equals 13 residues. Germline V gene lookup returns CDR1 SGHAT and CDR2 FQDESV (reference sequence). Deletions cut 5 bases from V and 7 bases from J, with 11 bases between. In nucleotides, the CDR3 is TGTGCCAGCAGCGCGGACTTGATCGGGGAGCTGTTTTTT. It specifies CASSADLIGELFF.

The chain recombines TRBV28 with TRBJ2-1; 7 bases agree with TRBD2. The CDR3 sequence is 15 residues long. With V trimmed by 6 bases and J by 3 bases, 8 bases remained unmatched. CDR1 and CDR2 (germline): MDHEN, SYDVKM. CDR3 amino acids: CASSPGEGNYNEQFF. As DNA, the CDR3 is TGTGCCAGCAGCCCCGGGGAGGGGAACTACAATGAGCAGTTCTTC.

This chain connects TRBV28 to TRBJ2-3, with D perhaps matching TRBD2 (5 bases). Germline V CDR1 and CDR2: MDHEN, SYDVKM. There are 15 residues in the CDR3. V lost 7 bases and J lost 0, with 14 bases in between. The CDR3 region has the DNA TGTGCCAGCACTAGCCTATTCCTGAGCACAGATACGCAGTATTTT. This translates into CASTSLFLSTDTQYF.

This clone was recorded only once. At one end, the junction sequence differs from germline, possibly due to a read error. The rearrangement links TRBV6-5 to TRBJ2-7; no definite D call. CDR3 length equals 12 residues. Germline V gene lookup returns CDR1 MNHEY and CDR2 SVGAGI. CDR3 in amino acids: CASSYLGRPLDF. CDR3 coding DNA: TGTGCCAGCAGTTACTTGGGCAGGCCACTCGACTTC.

The V gene is TRBV19, the J gene TRBJ1-2, with D perhaps TRBD1 (6 bases). The CDR3 spans 13 residues. The germline CDR1 and CDR2 sequences are LNHDA and SQIVND (reference sequence). Trimming cost V 5 bases and J 6 bases, with 13 bases left between them. Here the CDR3 DNA reads TGTGCCAGTAGTCGGCGGGGGCGCGATGGCTACACCTTC. Its protein product is CASSRRGRDGYTF. Drawing the rest from reference TRBV19 and TRBJ1-2, the complete variable domain is DGGITQSPKYLFRKEGQNVTLSCEQNLNHDAMYWYRQDPGQGLRLIYYSQIVNDFQKGDIAEGYSVSREKKESFPLTVTSAQKNPTAFYLCASSRRGRDGYTFGSGTRLTVV.

The chain couples TRBV29-1 to TRBJ2-7; D may be TRBD1 (5 bases). The V end lost 6 bases, the J end lost 9 bases, and 18 bases lay between the germline ends. The CDR3 consists of 12 residues. Germline V gives CDR1 SQVTM, CDR2 ANQGSEA. CDR3 DNA: TGCAGCGTACAGGACCAGTGGGGTGGGCAGTACTTC. This gives the protein CSVQDQWGGQYF.

J is TRBJ2-3 and V is TRBV11-2, with D maybe TRBD1 (5 bases). Between the trimmed V and J ends, which lost 3 bases and 8 bases, there was a span of 9 bases. CDR1 is SGHAT, CDR2 FQNNGV, per germline. This CDR3 spans 12 amino acids. As DNA, the CDR3 is TGTGCCAGCAGCTTGGGGCGGAGTACGCAGTATTTT. Amino acids: CASSLGRSTQYF.

DNA for the CDR3: TGTGCCAGCAGCAGGGGACAGGGCGCGAACACCGGGGAGCTGTTTTTT. This encodes CASSRGQGANTGELFF. The chain couples TRBV9 to TRBJ2-2; 9 bases fit TRBD1. V lost 4 bases to trimming and J lost 0 bases; unmatched junction nucleotides: 4. The germline CDR1 and CDR2 sequences are SGDLS and YYNGEE. The CDR3 consists of 16 residues.

This clone was picked up one time. This chain connects TRBV4-3 to TRBJ1-1; D gene ambiguous. This CDR3 region has 15 residues. The V end lost 0 bases, the J end lost 4 bases, and 12 bases lay between the germline ends. Germline CDR1 reads LGHNA; CDR2 reads YSLEER. The CDR3 here is CASSQDAYGGTEAFF. CDR3 nucleotides: TGCGCCAGCAGCCAAGACGCCTACGGCGGCACTGAAGCTTTCTTT.

The count of this clone is one. This chain uses TRBV30 with TRBJ2-7; D perhaps matches TRBD2 (5 bases). The CDR3 runs to 12 residues. CDR1 is GTSNPN and CDR2 is SVGIG in the germline V gene (reference sequence). Deletions cut 3 bases from V and 2 bases from J, with 8 bases between. CDR3 nucleotides: TGTGCCTGGAGCGACGGGACCTACGAGCAGTACTTC. The encoded protein is CAWSDGTYEQYF.

The chain employs TRBV7-2 and TRBJ1-4; no reliable D call. CDR1 SGHTA and CDR2 FQGNSA come from the germline V gene. The CDR3 has 15 residues. The V gene lost 5 bases and the J gene lost 4 bases, with 14 bases spanning the gap. The DNA of the CDR3 is TGTGCCAGCAGCCCGCGTGCGGGGTATAATGAAAAACTGTTTTTT. Its translation: CASSPRAGYNEKLFF.

This clone occurred a few times. The chain carries TRBV7-2 and TRBJ1-6, with D hard to call. Trimming left V 3 bases short and J 7 bases short, with 4 bases between. This CDR3 comprises 12 residues. Germline CDR1 and CDR2: SGHTA and FQGNSA. CDR3 protein: CASSLRNSPLHF. In DNA form, the CDR3 reads TGTGCCAGCAGCTTGCGGAATTCACCCCTCCACTTT.